This record concerns one T cell receptor beta chain sequence. This sample is part of a study of cytomegalovirus exposure and HLA in healthy donors. Germline CDR1 and CDR2: SNHLY and FYNNEI. J gave up 6 bases and V 5 bases, and 6 bases lay outside the gene matches. The CDR3 totals 14 residues. Researchers ran the PCR with 60 Vbeta and 13 Jbeta primers. The data were produced by immunoSEQ multiplex PCR, yet TCRdb's version contains in-frame clones alone and is incomplete. The sample holds approximately 160,000 clones, around two thirds seen once. The J gene is TRBJ2-1, the V gene TRBV2, with TRBD2 matching 8 bases. The sequenced material came from PBMCs. The TCR originated in a man aged 50 or older in good health and CMV-seronegative. The CDR3 loop is CASSHGGAGNEQFF. The CDR3 coding sequence is TGTGCCAGCAGTCACGGGGGGGCCGGCAATGAGCAGTTCTTC.